This T cell receptor (beta chain) derives from a study of shared clonotypes between healthy human individuals. As for the study in general: The donor pool was made up of two women and three men aged 18 to 49. Whole-study findings and limits: Read depth was anticipated to influence clonotype sharing among donors.

This clone was seen ten or more times. Antigen unknown. This CDR3 comprises 13 residues. Germline CDR1 is SGHRS and CDR2 is YFSETQ. V lost 3 bases and J 5 bases, leaving 9 bases between the germline ends. Nashville, Tennessee was home to all donors, each a Caucasian adult. Study processing details: Quality scores were absent from the junction-only immunoSEQ sequences, so filtering differed. TCRdb's copy holds only in-frame clones and misses some; the assay was immunoSEQ multiplex PCR. V, J and clone size were drawn from that table, and D and trimming were deduced from the DNA. Of about 770,000 clones in the sample, over 60% were seen once.

The sample comprised memory CD4+ T cells sorted from blood. The sample's subset: CD45RA-negative fraction. The clonotype originates from a woman aged 25 to 39 in good health. The chain links TRBV5-1 to TRBJ2-1; D is uncertain. CDR3 residues: CASSSGPDNEQFF. Written as DNA, the CDR3 is TGCGCCAGCAGCTCCGGGCCCGACAATGAGCAGTTCTTC.